The present TCR beta chain was sequenced within a study of blood T cell repertoires in COVID-19. Looking at the study overall: The United States, Italy and Spain supplied acute and convalescent COVID-19 samples. PBMCs, B-cell-depleted T cells, or T cells provided the cDNA or gDNA that made up the material.

The age range of participants was about 18 to 89 years, with residence in under 30 US areas. Donors were grouped by their self-reported clinical history. V trimming: 5 bases; J trimming: 7 bases; junction bases outside the gene matches: 6. The CDR3 runs 14 residues. Germline lookup yields CDR1 LGHDT and CDR2 YNNKEL (reference sequence). Generated by immunoSEQ multiplex PCR, the TCRdb table keeps only in-frame clones and is missing some. Here the sample spans roughly 400,000 clones, 80% to 90% being singletons. The sequenced sample consisted of PBMCs or T cells enriched from blood (not recorded which). This rearrangement joins TRBV3-1 (or the pseudogene TRBV3-2) to TRBJ2-2, with 8 bases lining up with TRBD1. The TCR sequence derives from a man aged 30 to 45 who had recovered from COVID-19. The CDR3 DNA sequence: TGTGCCAGCAGCGCGGCAGGGGGCCGCGGGGAGCTGTTTTTT. This gives the protein CASSAAGGRGELFF.